This T cell receptor (beta chain) came from a study of T cells after yellow fever vaccination. This clonotype was detected only a few times. Its matching antigen is unknown. Study-level results: There was a possibility that FACS-sorted repertoires contained abundant clonotypes contaminating from the bulk population. Reappearance after the booster was observed for most primary-vaccination clones (around 96% CD4, about 85% CD8).

As TCR cDNA was made by 5'RACE template switching, a universal primer site and UMIs were added. TCRdb reanalysed the 5' RACE reads using MiXCR and keeps one entry per CDR3 protein. The sample lists some 400,000 distinct CDR3 sequences, over 5% occurring once. The CDR3 has 13 amino acids. Germline V gene sequence: CDR1 MNHNS, CDR2 SASEGT. V lost 6 bases to trimming and J lost 7 bases, with 12 bases between them. The source was PBMCs, collected 5 days after the yellow fever booster vaccination. The V and J genes are TRBV6-1 and TRBJ1-4; D possibly corresponds to TRBD1 (6 bases). This TCR derives from a man younger than 45 who received the YFV17D yellow fever vaccine. CDR3 bases: TGTGCCAGCAGGATGCGGGGGGCTGAAAAACTGTTTTTT. The encoded protein is CASRMRGAEKLFF.